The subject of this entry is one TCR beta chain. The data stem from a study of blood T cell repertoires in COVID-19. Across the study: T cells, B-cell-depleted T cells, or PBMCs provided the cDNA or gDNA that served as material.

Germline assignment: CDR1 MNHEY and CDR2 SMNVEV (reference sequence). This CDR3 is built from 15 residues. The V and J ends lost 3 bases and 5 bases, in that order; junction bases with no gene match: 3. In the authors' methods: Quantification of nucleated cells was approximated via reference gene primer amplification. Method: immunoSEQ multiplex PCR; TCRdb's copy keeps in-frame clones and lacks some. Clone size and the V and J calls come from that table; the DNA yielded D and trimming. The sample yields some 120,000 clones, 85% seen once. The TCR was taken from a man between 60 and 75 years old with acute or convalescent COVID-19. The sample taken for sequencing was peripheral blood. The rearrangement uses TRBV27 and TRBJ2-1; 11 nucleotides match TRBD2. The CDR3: CASSFLTSGDNEQFF. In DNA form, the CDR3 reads TGTGCCAGCAGTTTTTTGACTAGCGGGGACAATGAGCAGTTCTTC.